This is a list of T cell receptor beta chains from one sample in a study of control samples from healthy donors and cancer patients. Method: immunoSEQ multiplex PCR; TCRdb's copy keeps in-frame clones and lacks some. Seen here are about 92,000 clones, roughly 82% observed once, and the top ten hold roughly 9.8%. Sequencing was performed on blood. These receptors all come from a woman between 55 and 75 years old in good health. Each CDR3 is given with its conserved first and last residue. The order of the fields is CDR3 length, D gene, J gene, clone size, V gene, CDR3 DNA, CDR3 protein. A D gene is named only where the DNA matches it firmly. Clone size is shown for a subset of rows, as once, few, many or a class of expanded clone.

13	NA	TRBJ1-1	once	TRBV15	TGTGCCACCAGCGGCCTGCTGGGGACTGAAGCTTTCTTT	CATSGLLGTEAFF
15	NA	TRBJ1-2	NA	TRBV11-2	TGTGCCAGCAGCTTAGCTTATGAGTCTAACTATGGCTACACCTTC	CASSLAYESNYGYTF
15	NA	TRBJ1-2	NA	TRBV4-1	TGCGCCAGCAGCCCGCAGGACAGATACTTCTATGGCTACACCTTC	CASSPQDRYFYGYTF
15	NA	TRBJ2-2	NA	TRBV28	TGTGCCAGCACCTGGGGACACCCGGGGACCGGGGAGCTGTTTTTT	CASTWGHPGTGELFF
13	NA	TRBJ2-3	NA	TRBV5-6	TGTGCCAGCACCTTAGGGGGGACAGATACGCAGTATTTT	CASTLGGTDTQYF
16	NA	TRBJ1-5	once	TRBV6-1	TGTGCCAGCAGTGAAGGTCAATTCGTCAGCAATCAGCCCCAGCATTTT	CASSEGQFVSNQPQHF
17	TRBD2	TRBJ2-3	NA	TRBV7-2	TGTGCCAGCAGCTTATCGGGACTAGCGGGACGGGAAGATACGCAGTATTTT	CASSLSGLAGREDTQYF
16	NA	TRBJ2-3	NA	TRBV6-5	TGTGCCAGCAGTTACTCCTCTTCGAGTGGCACAGATACGCAGTATTTT	CASSYSSSSGTDTQYF
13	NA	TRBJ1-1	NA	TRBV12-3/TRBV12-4	TGTGCCAGCAGGAAAACACGGAACACTGAAGCTTTCTTT	CASRKTRNTEAFF
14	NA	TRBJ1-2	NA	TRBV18	TGTGCCAGCTCACCTACCATAGATTCTTATGGCTACACCTTC	CASSPTIDSYGYTF
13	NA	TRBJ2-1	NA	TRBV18	TGTGCCAGCTCACCGGCACAGAACAATGAGCAGTTCTTC	CASSPAQNNEQFF
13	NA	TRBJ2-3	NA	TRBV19	TGTGCCAGTAAGGGCCTAAACACAGATACGCAGTATTTT	CASKGLNTDTQYF
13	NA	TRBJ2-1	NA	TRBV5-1	TGCGCCAGCAGCCAGGTAGTCGGGGGCGAGCAGTTCTTC	CASSQVVGGEQFF
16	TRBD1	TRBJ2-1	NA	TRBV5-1	TGCGCCAGCAGCTTGGAGGGACAGGGAGGGGGCAATGAGCAGTTCTTC	CASSLEGQGGGNEQFF
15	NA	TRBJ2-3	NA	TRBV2	TGTGCCAGCAGTGAATTGTGGGTGAGCACAGATACGCAGTATTTT	CASSELWVSTDTQYF
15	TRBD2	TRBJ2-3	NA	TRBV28	TGTGCCAGCAGTTCAATAGCGGGAGGCACAGATACGCAGTATTTT	CASSSIAGGTDTQYF
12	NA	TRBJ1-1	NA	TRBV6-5	TGTGCCAGCAGTCAGGTGAACACTGAAGCTTTCTTT	CASSQVNTEAFF
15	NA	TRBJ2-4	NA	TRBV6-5	TGTGCCAGCAGTTACTCACGGACCGTCGTGAACATTCAGTACTTC	CASSYSRTVVNIQYF
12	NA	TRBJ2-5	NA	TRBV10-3	TGTGCCATCAGTGAATTCCAAGAGACCCAGTACTTC	CAISEFQETQYF
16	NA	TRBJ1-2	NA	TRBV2	TGTGCCAGCAGTGAAGGGGCCGGGGGCCGGGCCTATGGCTACACCTTC	CASSEGAGGRAYGYTF
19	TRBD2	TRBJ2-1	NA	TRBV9	TGTGCCAGCAGCGTAGGTCGTGGGGAGGGTGCCTTCGCCTACAATGAGCAGTTCTTC	CASSVGRGEGAFAYNEQFF
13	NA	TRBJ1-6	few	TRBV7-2	TGTGCCAGCAGCTTAGATGCTAATTCACCCCTCCACTTT	CASSLDANSPLHF
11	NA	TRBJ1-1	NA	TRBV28	TGTGCCAGCAGCTCCTCCTATGAAGCTTTCTTT	CASSSSYEAFF
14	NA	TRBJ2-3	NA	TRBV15	TGTGCCACCAGCACGGGGGGCCGCACAGATACGCAGTATTTT	CATSTGGRTDTQYF
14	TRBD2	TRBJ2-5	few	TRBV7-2	TGTGCCAGCAGCTTATGGGGACTAGTGGAGACCCAGTACTTC	CASSLWGLVETQYF
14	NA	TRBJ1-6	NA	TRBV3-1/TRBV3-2	TGTGCCAGCAGCCAAGTGGGACAAAATTCACCCCTCCACTTT	CASSQVGQNSPLHF
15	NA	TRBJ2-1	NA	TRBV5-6	TGTGCCAGCAGCTTTTCGGGAGTGAGGTACAATGAGCAGTTCTTC	CASSFSGVRYNEQFF